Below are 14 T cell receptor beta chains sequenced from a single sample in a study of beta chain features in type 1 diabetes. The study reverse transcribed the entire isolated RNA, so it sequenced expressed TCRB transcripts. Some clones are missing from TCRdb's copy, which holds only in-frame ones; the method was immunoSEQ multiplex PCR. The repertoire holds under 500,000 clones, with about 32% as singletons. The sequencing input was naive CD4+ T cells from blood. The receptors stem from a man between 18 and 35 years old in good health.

The CDR3 coding sequence is TGTGCCAGCAGTTACTCCCCAGGGACCTTCGAGCAGTTCTTC. Its protein product is CASSYSPGTFEQFF. The chain joins TRBV6-5 to TRBJ2-1; possibly TRBD1 or TRBD2 for D (5 bases each). CDR1 MNHEY and CDR2 SVGAGI come from the germline V gene. This CDR3 is 14 amino acids long. V was clipped by 0 bases and J by 10 bases, with 13 bases between them.

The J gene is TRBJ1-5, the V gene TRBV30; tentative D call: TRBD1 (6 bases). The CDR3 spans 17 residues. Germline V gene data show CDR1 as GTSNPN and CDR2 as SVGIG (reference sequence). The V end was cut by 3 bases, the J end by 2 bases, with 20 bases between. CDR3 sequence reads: CAWSGTAAGAGNQPQHF. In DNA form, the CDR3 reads TGTGCCTGGAGCGGTACAGCGGCAGGGGCTGGCAATCAGCCCCAGCATTTT.

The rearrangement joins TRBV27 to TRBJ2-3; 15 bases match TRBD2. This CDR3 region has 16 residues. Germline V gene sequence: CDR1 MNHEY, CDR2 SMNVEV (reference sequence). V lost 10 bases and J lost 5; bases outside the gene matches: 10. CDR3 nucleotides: TGTGCCACCAATTCTCGGACTAGCGGGAGGGAAGATACGCAGTATTTT. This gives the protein CATNSRTSGREDTQYF.

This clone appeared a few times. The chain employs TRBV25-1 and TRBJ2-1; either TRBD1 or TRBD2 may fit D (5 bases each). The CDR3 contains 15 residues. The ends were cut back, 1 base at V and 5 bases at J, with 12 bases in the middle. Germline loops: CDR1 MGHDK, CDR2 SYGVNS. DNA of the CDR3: TGTGCCAGCAGTGAATGGGGGACCCATCACAATGAGCAGTTCTTC. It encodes CASSEWGTHHNEQFF.

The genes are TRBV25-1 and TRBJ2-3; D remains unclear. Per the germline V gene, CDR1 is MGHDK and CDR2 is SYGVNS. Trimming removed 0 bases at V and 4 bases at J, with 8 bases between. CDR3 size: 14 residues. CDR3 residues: CASSEYGVADTQYF. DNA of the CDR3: TGTGCCAGCAGTGAATACGGCGTGGCAGATACGCAGTATTTT.

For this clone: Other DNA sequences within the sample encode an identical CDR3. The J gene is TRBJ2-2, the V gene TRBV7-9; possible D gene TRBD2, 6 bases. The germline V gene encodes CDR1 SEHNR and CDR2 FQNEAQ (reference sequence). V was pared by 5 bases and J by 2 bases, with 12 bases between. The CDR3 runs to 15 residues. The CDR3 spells CASSLAGINTGELFF. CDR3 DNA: TGTGCCAGCAGCCTCGCGGGAATTAACACCGGGGAGCTGTTTTTT.

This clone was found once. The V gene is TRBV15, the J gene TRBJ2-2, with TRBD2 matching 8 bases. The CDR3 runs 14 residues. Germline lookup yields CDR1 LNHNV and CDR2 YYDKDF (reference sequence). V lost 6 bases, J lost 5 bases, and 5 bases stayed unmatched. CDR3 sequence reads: CATSGERETGELFF. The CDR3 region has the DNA TGTGCCACCAGTGGTGAGCGGGAGACCGGGGAGCTGTTTTTT.

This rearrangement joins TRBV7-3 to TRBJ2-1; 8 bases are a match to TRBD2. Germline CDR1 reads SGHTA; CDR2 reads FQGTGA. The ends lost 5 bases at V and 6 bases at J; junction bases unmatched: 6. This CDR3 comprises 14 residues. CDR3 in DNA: TGTGCCAGCAGCCCGAATAGCGGGATCAATGAGCAGTTCTTC. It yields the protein CASSPNSGINEQFF. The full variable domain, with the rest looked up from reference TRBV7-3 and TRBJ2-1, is GAGVSQTPSNKVTEKGKYVELRCDPISGHTALYWYRQSLGQGPEFLIYFQGTGAADDSGLPNDRFFAVRPEGSVSTLKIQRTERGDSAVYLCASSPNSGINEQFFGPGTRLTVL.

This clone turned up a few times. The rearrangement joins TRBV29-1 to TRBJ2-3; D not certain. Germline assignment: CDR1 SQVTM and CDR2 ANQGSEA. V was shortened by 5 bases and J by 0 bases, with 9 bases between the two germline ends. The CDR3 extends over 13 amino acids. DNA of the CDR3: TGCAGCGTTAGCAGTTATAGCACAGATACGCAGTATTTT. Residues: CSVSSYSTDTQYF.

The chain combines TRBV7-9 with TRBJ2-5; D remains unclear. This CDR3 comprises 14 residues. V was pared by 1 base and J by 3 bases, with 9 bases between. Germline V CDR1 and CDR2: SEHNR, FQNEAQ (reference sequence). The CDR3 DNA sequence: TGTGCCAGCAGCTTAGATGTCTTAGAAGAGACCCAGTACTTC. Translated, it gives CASSLDVLEETQYF.

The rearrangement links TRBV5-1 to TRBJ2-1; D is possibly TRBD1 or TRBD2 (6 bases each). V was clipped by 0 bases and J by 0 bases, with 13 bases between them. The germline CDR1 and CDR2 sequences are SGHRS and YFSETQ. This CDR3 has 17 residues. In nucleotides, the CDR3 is TGCGCCAGCAGCTTGGAGGGGGGTGCCAGCTCCTACAATGAGCAGTTCTTC. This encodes CASSLEGGASSYNEQFF.

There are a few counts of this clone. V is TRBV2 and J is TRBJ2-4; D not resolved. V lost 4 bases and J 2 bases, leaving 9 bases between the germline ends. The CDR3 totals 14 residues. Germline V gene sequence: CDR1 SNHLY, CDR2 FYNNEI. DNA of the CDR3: TGTGCCAGCAGTGGTCGGCAGACCAAAAACATTCAGTACTTC. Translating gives CASSGRQTKNIQYF.

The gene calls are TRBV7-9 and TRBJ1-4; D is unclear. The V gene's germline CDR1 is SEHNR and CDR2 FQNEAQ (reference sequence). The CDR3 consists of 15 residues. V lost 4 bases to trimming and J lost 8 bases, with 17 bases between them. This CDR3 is CASSSGDWSGEKLFF. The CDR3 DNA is TGTGCCAGCAGCTCCGGGGATTGGTCTGGGGAAAAACTGTTTTTT.

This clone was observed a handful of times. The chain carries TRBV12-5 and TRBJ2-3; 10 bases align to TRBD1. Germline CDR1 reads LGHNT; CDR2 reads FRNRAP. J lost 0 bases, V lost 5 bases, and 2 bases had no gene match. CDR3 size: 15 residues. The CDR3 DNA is TGTGCTAGTGGTCCGGGACAGGGGAGCACAGATACGCAGTATTTT. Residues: CASGPGQGSTDTQYF.